This T cell receptor beta chain is drawn from a study of T cell repertoires in cytomegalovirus infection. Background on the study: In public TCR beta signatures, there were indications of both CMV infection and matching HLA type. Study-wide findings and caveats: HLA-C-restricted TCR beta clonotypes specific for CMV led the ex vivo response.

This clonotype has a handful of counts. Antigen specificity is unknown. TCRdb analysed the reads with MiXCR anew, one entry per CDR3 protein. In the table there are 750,000 to 900,000 distinct CDR3 sequences, under 35% of which are singletons. Germline V lookup: CDR1 MNHEY, CDR2 SVGEGT. The CDR3 length is 14 residues. Trimming shortened V by 2 bases and J by 4 bases, and 9 bases separated the two germline ends. The TCR originated in a human donor in good health (CMV status not recorded). Some clones in this sample may be carry-over from other donors' samples. The rearrangement links TRBV6-2 or TRBV6-3 to TRBJ2-1, with D possibly being TRBD1 (5 bases). The starting material was cultured CD8+ T cells from PBMCs, obtained from culture after CMV antigen stimulation. The CDR3 DNA sequence: TGTGCCAGCAGTTACGGGGCAGCTTACAATGAGCAGTTCTTC. It is translated as CASSYGAAYNEQFF.